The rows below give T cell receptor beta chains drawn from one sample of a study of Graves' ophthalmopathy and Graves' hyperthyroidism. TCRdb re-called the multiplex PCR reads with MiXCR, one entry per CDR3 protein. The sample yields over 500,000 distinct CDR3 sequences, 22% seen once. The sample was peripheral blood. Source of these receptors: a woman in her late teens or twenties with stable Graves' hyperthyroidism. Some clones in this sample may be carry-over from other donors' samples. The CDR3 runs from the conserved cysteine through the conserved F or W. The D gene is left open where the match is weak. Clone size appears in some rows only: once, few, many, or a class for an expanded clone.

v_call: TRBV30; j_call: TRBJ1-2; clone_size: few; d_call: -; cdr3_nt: TGTGCCTGGTCGGACAAATCTTCTCGTGGCTACACCTTC; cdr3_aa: CAWSDKSSRGYTF
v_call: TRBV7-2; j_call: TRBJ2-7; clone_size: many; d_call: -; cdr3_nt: TGTGCCAGCAGCTTAGGGCCGGGAACGGCCTACGAGCAGTACTTC; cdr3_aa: CASSLGPGTAYEQYF
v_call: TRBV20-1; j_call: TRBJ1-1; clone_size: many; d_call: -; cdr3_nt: TGCAGTGCTAGGAACCAGGGGAGGACTGAAGCTTTCTTT; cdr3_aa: CSARNQGRTEAFF
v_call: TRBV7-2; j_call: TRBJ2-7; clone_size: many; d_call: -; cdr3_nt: TGTGCCAGCAGCTTAAACGGGCCCCTTTTCGAGCAGTACTTC; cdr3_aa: CASSLNGPLFEQYF
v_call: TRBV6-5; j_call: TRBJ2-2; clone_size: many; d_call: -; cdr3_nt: TGTGCCAGCAGTTTCCGGACAATCAAGAACACCGGGGAGCTGTTTTTT; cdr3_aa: CASSFRTIKNTGELFF
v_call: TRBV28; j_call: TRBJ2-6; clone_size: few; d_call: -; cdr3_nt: TGTGCCACCCACGGAACCTCTGGGGCCAACGTCCTGACTTTC; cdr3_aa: CATHGTSGANVLTF
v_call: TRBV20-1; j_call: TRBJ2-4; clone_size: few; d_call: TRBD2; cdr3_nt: TGCAGTGCAAGATTAGCGGGAGGGCCGGGAAACATTAAGTACTTC; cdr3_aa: CSARLAGGPGNIKYF
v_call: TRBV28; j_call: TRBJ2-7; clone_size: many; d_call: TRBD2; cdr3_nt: TGTGCCAGCAGTTTACCTAGCGGGGGGCCCTACGAGCAGTACTTC; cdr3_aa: CASSLPSGGPYEQYF
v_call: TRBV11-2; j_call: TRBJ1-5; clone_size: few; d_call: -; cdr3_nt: TGTGCCAGCAGCTTAGAAGGGGGGAGGCTTAGCAATCAGCCCCAGCATTTT; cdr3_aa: CASSLEGGRLSNQPQHF
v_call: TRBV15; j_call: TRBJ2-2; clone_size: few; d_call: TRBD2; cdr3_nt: TGTGCCACCAGCACCGATAGCGGGGGTCCTCTTCTCTCATTCACCGGGGAGCTGTTTTTT; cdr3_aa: CATSTDSGGPLLSFTGELFF
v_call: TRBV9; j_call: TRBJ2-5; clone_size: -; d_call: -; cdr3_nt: TGTGCCAGCAGCGTGAGACAGTACCAAGAGACCCAGTACTTC; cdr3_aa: CASSVRQYQETQYF
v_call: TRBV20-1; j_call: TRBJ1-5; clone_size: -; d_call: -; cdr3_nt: TGCAGTGTCGGGGGGGCGTCCCTGGGGCCCCAGCATTTT; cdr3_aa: CSVGGASLGPQHF
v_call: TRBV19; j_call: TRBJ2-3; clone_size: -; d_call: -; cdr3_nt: TGTGCCAGTGCTGACCAAGACCGCACAGATACGCAGTATTTT; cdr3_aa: CASADQDRTDTQYF
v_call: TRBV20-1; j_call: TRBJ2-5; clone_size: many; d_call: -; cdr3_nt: TGCAGTGCTACTTACGCATCCCAAGAGACCCAGTACTTC; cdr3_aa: CSATYASQETQYF
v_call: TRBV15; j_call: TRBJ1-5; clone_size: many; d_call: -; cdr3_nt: TGTGCCACCAGCAGAGAAAAGGGGTGGAATCAGCCCCAGCATTTT; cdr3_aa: CATSREKGWNQPQHF
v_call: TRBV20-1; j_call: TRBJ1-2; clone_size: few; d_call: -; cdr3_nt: TGCAGTGCTAGGGGCCCCGACCTCCGGGCTGGCTACACCTTC; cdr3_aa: CSARGPDLRAGYTF
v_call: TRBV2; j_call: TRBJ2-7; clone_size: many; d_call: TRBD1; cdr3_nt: TGTGCCAGCAGATACCAGGGGGCGTTTGACTACGAGCAGTACTTC; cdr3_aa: CASRYQGAFDYEQYF
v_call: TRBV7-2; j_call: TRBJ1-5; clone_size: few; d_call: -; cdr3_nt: TGTGCCAGCAGCTTAATGGCAGATAGCAATCAGCCCCAGCATTTT; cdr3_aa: CASSLMADSNQPQHF
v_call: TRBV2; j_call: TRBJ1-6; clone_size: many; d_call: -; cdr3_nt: TGTGCCAGCACGGGAATCTCTAATTCACCCCTCCACTTT; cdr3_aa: CASTGISNSPLHF
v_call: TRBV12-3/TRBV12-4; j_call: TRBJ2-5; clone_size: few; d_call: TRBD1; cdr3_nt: TGTGCCAGCAGCAATACAGGGGGTTGGGAGACCCAGTACTTC; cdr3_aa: CASSNTGGWETQYF
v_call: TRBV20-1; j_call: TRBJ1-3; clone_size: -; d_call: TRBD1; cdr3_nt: TGCAGTGCCAGCGACAGGGCCTCTGGAAACACCATATATTTT; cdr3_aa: CSASDRASGNTIYF
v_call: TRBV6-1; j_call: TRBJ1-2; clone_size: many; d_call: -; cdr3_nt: TGTGCCAGCAGGTGGGGATCCGCTAACTATGGCTACACCTTC; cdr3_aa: CASRWGSANYGYTF
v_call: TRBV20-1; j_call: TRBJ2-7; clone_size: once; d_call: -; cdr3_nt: TGCAGTGCTAGTGAACCGTTCTACGAGCAGTACTTC; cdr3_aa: CSASEPFYEQYF
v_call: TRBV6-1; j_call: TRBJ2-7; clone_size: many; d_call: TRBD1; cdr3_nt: TGTGCCAGCAGTAGAGGACAGGGGAGCTCCTACGAGCAGTACTTC; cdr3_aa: CASSRGQGSSYEQYF
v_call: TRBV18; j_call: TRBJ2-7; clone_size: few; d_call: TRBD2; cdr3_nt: TGTGCCAGCTCACCATCCTCTAGCGGGGGGTCCTCCTACGAGCAGTACTTC; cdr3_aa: CASSPSSSGGSSYEQYF
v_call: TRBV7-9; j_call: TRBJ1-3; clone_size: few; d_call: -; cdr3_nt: TGTGCCACTCGGACTGCCTCTGGAAACACCATATATTTT; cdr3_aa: CATRTASGNTIYF
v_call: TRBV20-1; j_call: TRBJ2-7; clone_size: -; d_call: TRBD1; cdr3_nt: TGCAGTGCTGCCCCGGGACAGGCAACCTACGAGCAGTACTTC; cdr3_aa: CSAAPGQATYEQYF
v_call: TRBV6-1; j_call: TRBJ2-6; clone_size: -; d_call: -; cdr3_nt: TGTGCCACCTACACTCAGGGGGCCAACGTCCTGACTTTC; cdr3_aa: CATYTQGANVLTF
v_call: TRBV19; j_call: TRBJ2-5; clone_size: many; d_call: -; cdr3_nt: TGTGCCAGTAGTACGAAACGTATGACAGTCGGGGAGACCCAGTACTTC; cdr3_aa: CASSTKRMTVGETQYF
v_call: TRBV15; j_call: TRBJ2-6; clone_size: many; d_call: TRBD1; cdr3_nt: TGTGCCACCAGCCGGGACAGGGAAAGCTCTGGGGCCAACGTCCTGACTTTC; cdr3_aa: CATSRDRESSGANVLTF
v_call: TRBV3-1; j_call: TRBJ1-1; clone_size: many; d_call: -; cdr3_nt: TGCGCCAGCAGCCAAGCTTCGAACACTGAAGCTTTCTTT; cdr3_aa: CASSQASNTEAFF
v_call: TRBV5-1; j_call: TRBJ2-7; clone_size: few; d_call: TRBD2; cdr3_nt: TGCGCCAGCGGTTTAGCGGGGGGGGTCTACGAGCAGTACTTC; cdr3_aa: CASGLAGGVYEQYF
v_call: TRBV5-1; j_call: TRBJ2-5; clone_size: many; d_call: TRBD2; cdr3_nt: TGCGCCAGCAGCACGACTAGCGGGGCGGCTCAAGAGACCCAGTACTTC; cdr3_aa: CASSTTSGAAQETQYF
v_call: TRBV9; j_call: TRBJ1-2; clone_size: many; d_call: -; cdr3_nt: TGTGCCAGCAGCGTAGCTCCAGGGAATGGCTACACCTTC; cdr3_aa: CASSVAPGNGYTF
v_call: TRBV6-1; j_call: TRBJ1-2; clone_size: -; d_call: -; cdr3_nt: TGTGCCAGCAGTGATCCGGGCCAGGGGAATGGCTACACCTTC; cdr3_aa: CASSDPGQGNGYTF
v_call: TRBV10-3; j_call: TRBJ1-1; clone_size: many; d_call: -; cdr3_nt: TGTGCCATCAGTCCTGGACAGCAGAACACTGAAGCTTTCTTT; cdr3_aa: CAISPGQQNTEAFF
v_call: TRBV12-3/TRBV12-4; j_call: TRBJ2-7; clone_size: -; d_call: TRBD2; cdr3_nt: TGTGCCAGCAGCCCGGGACTAGTTGAGCAGTACTTC; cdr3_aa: CASSPGLVEQYF
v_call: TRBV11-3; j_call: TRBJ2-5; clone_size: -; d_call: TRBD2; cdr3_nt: TGTGCCAGCAGTGAGGCCTTTAGCGGGGAGTCGGAGACCCAGTACTTC; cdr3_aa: CASSEAFSGESETQYF
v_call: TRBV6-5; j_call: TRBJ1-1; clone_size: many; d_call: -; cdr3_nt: TGTGCCAGCAGTTACTCGAGTCAGTGGAACACTGAAGCTTTCTTT; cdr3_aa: CASSYSSQWNTEAFF
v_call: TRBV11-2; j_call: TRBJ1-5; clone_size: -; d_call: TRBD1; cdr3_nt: TGTGCCAGCAGCTTATGGGGGCCGGGACAGGGAGGCAATCAGCCCCAGCATTTT; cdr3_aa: CASSLWGPGQGGNQPQHF
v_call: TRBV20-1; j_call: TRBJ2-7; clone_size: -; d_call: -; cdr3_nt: TGCAGTGCTAGAGATCTAAAATACTCGTCTAGCTCCTACGAGCAGTACTTC; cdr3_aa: CSARDLKYSSSSYEQYF
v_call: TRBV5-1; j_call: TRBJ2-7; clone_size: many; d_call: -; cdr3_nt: TGCGCCAGCAGCTTAGCAGGAGGGACCCACGAGCAGTACTTC; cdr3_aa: CASSLAGGTHEQYF